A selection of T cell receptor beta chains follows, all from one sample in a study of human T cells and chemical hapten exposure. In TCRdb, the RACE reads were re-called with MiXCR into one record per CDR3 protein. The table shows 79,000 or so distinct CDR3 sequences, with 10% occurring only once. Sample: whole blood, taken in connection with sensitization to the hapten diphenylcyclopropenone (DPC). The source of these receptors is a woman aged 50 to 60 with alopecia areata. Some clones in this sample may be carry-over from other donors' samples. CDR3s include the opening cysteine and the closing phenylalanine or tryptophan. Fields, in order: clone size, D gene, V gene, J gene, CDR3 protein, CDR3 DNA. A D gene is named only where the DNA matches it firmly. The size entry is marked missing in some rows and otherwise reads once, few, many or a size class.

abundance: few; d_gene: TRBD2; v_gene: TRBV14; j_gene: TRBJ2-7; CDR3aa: CASSQDPGLAAYEQYF; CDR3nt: TGTGCCAGCAGCCAAGATCCGGGACTAGCGGCCTACGAGCAGTACTTC
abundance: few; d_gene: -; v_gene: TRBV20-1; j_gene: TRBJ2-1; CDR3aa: CSARDRQSPVSYNEQFF; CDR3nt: TGCAGTGCTAGAGATCGTCAGTCCCCCGTTTCCTACAATGAGCAGTTCTTC
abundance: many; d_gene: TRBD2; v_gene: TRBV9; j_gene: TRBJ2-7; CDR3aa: CASSSSPGTSGSYEQYF; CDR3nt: TGTGCCAGCAGCTCCTCCCCCGGGACTAGCGGGAGCTACGAGCAGTACTTC
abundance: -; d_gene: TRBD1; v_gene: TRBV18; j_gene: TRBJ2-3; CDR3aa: CASSSRDRLSTDTQYF; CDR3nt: TGTGCCAGCTCATCCCGGGACAGGCTTAGCACAGATACGCAGTATTTT
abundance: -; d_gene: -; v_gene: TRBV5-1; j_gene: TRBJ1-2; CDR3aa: CASSKTEYGYTF; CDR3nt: TGCGCCAGCAGCAAGACGGAGTATGGCTACACCTTC
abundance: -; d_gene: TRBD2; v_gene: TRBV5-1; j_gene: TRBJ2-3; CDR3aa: CASSPSGSGSTDTQYF; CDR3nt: TGCGCCAGCAGTCCTAGCGGGAGTGGAAGCACAGATACGCAGTATTTT
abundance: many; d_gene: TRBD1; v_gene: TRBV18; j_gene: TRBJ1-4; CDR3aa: CASSRDRLDEKLFF; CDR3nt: TGTGCCAGCTCACGGGACAGGCTCGATGAAAAACTGTTTTTT
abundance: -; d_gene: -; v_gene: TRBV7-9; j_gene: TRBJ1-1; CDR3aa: CASSRNPTEYNTEAFF; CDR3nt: TGTGCCAGCAGCCGCAACCCGACAGAGTATAACACTGAAGCTTTCTTT
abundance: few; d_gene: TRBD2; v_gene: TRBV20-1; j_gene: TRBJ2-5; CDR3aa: CSAIAGGPSGETQYF; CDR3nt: TGCAGTGCTATAGCGGGAGGGCCGTCGGGGGAGACCCAGTACTTC
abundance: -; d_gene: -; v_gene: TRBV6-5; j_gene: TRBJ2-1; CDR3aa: CASTLRGGSSYNEQFF; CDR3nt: TGTGCCAGCACCCTAAGGGGCGGCAGCTCCTACAATGAGCAGTTCTTC
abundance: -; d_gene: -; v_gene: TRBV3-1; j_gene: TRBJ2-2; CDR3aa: CASSPQTGTGELFF; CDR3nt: TGTGCCAGCAGCCCGCAGACTGGCACCGGGGAGCTGTTTTTT
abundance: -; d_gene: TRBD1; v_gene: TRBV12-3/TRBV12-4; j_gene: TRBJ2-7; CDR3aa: CASRIGAGGWEQYF; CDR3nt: TGTGCCAGCCGAATAGGTGCAGGGGGCTGGGAGCAGTACTTC
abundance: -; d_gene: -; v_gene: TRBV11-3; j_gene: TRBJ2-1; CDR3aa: CASRGANEQFF; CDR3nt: TGTGCCAGCAGGGGGGCTAATGAGCAGTTCTTC
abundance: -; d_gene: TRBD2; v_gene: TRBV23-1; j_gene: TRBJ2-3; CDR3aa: CASSQSFLAGCTDTQYF; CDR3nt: TGCGCCAGCAGTCAATCTTTCCTAGCGGGATGCACAGATACGCAGTATTTT
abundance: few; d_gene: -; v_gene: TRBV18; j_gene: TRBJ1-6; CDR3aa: CASSPDPGAGNSPLHF; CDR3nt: TGTGCCAGCTCACCAGATCCGGGGGCAGGGAATTCACCCCTCCACTTT
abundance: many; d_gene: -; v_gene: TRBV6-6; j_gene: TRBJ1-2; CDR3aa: CASREDRNGYTF; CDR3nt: TGTGCCAGCAGGGAGGACAGAAATGGCTACACCTTC
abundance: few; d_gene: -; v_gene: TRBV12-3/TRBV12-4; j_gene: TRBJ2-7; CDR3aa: CASTPNSVHYEQYF; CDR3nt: TGTGCCAGCACCCCAAATTCGGTTCACTACGAGCAGTACTTC
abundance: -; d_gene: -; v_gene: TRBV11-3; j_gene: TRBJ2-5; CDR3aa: CASTPPGPQETQYF; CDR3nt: TGTGCCAGCACCCCCCCAGGACCCCAAGAGACCCAGTACTTC
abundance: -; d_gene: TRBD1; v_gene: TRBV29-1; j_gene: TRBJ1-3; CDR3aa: CSVLQGAGGNTIYF; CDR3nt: TGCAGCGTCCTACAGGGGGCAGGTGGAAACACCATATATTTT
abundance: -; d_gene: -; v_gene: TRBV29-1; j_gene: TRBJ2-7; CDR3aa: CSVGPGPYEQYF; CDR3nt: TGCAGCGTTGGCCCGGGTCCCTACGAGCAGTACTTC
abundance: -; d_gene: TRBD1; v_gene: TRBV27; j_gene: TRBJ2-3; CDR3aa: CASSRDRGPQEGDTQYF; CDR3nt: TGTGCCAGCAGCCGGGACAGGGGTCCCCAGGAGGGAGATACGCAGTATTTT
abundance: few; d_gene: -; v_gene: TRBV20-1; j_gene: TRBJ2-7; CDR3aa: CSARGFTYEQYF; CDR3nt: TGCAGTGCTAGAGGGTTCACCTACGAGCAGTACTTC
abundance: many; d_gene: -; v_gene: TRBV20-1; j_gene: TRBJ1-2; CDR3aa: CSASSKGSDGYTF; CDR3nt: TGCAGTGCTAGCTCGAAGGGTTCCGATGGCTACACCTTC
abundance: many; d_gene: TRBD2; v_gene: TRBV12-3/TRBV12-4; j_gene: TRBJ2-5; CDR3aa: CASSNGLAEETQYF; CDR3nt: TGTGCCAGCAGCAATGGGCTAGCGGAGGAGACCCAGTACTTC
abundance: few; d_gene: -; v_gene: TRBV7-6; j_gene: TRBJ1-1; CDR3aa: CASSLTNMNTEAFF; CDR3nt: TGTGCCAGCAGCTTAACCAACATGAACACTGAAGCTTTCTTT
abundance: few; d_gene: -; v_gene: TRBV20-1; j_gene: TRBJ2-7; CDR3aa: CSASRRYSYEQYF; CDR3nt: TGCAGTGCTAGTAGGCGCTACTCCTACGAGCAGTACTTC
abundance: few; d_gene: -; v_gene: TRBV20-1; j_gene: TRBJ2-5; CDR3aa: CSANRDWGVETQYF; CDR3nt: TGCAGTGCAAACCGGGACTGGGGGGTGGAGACCCAGTACTTC
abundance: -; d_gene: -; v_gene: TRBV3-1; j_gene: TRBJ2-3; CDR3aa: CASSPTVDTQYF; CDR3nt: TGTGCCAGCAGCCCGACGGTAGATACGCAGTATTTT
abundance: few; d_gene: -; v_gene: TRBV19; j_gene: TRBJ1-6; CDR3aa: CASSIFDSPLHF; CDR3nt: TGTGCCAGTAGTATTTTTGATTCACCCCTCCACTTT
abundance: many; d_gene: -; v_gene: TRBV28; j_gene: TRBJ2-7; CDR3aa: CASSPPRGAQYF; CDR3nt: TGTGCCAGCAGTCCACCCCGAGGGGCTCAGTACTTC
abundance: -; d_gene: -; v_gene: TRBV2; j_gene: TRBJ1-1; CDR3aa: CASSVVGGSEAFF; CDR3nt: TGTGCCAGCAGTGTCGTTGGGGGAAGTGAAGCTTTCTTT
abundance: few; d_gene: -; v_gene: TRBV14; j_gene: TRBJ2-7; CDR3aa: CASSQHLSGNEQYF; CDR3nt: TGTGCCAGCAGCCAACACTTATCGGGGAACGAGCAGTACTTC
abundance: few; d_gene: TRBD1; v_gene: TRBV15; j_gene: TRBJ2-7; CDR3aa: CATSRETGHLLEQYF; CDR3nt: TGTGCCACCAGCAGAGAGACAGGGCACCTTTTGGAGCAGTACTTC
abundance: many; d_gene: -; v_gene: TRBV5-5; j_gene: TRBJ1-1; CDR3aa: CASSTLYEAFF; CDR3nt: TGTGCCAGCAGCACACTCTATGAAGCTTTCTTT
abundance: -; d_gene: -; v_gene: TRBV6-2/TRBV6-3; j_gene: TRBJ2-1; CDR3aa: CASSPQSAGRPPKLFF; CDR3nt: TGTGCCAGCAGCCCCCAGTCAGCGGGTCGACCTCCCAAACTGTTCTTC
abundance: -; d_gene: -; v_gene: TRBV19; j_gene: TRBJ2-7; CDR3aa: CASSISPAASYEQYF; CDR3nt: TGTGCCAGTAGTATAAGTCCCGCGGCCTCCTACGAGCAGTACTTC
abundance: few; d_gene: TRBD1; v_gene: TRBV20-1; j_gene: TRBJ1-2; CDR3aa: CSAREAGTAYGYTF; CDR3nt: TGCAGTGCTAGAGAAGCCGGGACAGCCTATGGCTACACCTTC
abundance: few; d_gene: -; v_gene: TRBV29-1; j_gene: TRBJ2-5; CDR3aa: CSVEKTYMTQYF; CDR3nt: TGCAGCGTTGAAAAAACTTATATGACCCAGTACTTC
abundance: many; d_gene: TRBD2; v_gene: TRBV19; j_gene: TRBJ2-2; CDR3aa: CASSSLAGGDTGELFF; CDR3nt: TGTGCCAGTAGTTCACTAGCGGGAGGGGACACCGGGGAGCTGTTTTTT
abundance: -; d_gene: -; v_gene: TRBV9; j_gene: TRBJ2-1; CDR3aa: CASSVDGESYNEQFF; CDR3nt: TGTGCCAGCAGCGTAGACGGAGAGTCCTACAATGAGCAGTTCTTC
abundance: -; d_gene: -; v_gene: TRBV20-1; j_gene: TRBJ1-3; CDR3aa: CSAGVGFSGNTIYF; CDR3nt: TGCAGTGCTGGAGTCGGGTTCTCTGGAAACACCATATATTTT
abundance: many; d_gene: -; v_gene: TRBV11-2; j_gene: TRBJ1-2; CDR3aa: CASSHTGYGYTF; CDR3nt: TGTGCCAGCAGTCATACAGGGTATGGCTACACCTTC
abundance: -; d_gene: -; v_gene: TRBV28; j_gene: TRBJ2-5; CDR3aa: CASSLTPLQETQYF; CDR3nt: TGTGCCAGCAGTCTCACACCCCTCCAAGAGACCCAGTACTTC
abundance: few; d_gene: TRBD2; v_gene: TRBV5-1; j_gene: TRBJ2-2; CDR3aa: CASSLTSTNTGELFF; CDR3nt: TGCGCCAGCAGCCTGACTAGCACGAACACCGGGGAGCTGTTTTTT
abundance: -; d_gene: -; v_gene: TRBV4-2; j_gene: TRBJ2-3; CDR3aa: CASSQVFGKGITGTDTQYF; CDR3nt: TGTGCCAGCAGCCAAGTGTTTGGCAAGGGAATCACCGGCACAGATACGCAGTATTTT
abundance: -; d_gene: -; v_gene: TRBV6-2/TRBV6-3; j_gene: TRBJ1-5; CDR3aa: CASRTSSNQPQHF; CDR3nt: TGTGCCAGCAGAACATCCAGCAATCAGCCCCAGCATTTT
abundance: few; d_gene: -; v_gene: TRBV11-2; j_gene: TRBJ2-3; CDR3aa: CASSLVHTDTQYF; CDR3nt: TGTGCCAGCAGCTTAGTTCACACAGATACGCAGTATTTT